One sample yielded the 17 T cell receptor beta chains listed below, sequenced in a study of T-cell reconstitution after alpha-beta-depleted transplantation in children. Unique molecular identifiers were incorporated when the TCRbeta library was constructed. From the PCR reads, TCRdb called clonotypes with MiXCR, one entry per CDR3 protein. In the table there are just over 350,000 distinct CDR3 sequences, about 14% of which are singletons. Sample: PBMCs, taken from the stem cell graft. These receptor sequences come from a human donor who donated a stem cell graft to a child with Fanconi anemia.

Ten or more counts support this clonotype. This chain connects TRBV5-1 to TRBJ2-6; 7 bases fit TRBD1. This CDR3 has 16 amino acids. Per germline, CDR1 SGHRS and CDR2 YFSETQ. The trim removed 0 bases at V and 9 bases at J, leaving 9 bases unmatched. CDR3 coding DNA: TGCGCCAGCAGCTTGGGAGACAGGGTTTGGGACAACGTCCTGACTTTC. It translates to CASSLGDRVWDNVLTF.

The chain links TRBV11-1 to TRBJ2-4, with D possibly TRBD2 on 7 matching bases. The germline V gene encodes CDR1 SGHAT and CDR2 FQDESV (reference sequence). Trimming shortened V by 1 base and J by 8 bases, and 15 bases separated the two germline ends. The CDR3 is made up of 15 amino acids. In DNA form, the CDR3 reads TGTGCCAGCAGCTTAGAGGGGGGACTACCGTACATTCAGTACTTC. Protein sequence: CASSLEGGLPYIQYF.

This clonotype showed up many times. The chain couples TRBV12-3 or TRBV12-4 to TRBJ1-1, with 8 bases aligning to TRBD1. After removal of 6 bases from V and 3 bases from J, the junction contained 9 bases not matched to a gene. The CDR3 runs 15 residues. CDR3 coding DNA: TGTGCCAGCAGCCCAATGACAGGGGTCGACACTGAAGCTTTCTTT. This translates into CASSPMTGVDTEAFF.

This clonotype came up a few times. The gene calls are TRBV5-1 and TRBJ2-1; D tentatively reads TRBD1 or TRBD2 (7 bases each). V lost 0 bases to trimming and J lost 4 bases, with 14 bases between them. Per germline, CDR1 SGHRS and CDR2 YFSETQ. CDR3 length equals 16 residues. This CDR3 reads CASSLEGRGGYNEQFF. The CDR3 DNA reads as TGCGCCAGCAGCTTGGAAGGCAGGGGGGGGTACAATGAGCAGTTCTTC.

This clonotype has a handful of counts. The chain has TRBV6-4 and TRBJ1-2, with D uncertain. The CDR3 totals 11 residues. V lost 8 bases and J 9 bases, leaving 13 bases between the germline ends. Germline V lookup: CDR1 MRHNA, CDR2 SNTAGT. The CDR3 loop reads CASREGESYTF. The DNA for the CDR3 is TGTGCCAGCCGGGAGGGAGAAAGCTACACCTTC.

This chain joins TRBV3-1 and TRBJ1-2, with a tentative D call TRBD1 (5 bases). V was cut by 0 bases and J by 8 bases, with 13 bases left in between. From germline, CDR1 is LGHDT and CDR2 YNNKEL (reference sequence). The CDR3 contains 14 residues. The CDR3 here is CASSQDLGVDGYTF. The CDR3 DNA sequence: TGTGCCAGCAGCCAAGATCTGGGGGTTGACGGCTACACCTTC. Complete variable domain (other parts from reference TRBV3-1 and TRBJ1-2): DTAVSQTPKYLVTQMGNDKSIKCEQNLGHDTMYWYKQDSKKFLKIMFSYNNKELIINETVPNRFSPKSPDKAHLNLHINSLELGDSAVYFCASSQDLGVDGYTFGSGTRLTVV.

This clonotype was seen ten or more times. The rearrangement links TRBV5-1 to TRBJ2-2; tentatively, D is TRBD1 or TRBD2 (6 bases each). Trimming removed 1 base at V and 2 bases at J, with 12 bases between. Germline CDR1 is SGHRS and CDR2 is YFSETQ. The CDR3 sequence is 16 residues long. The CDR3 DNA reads TGCGCCAGCAGCTTGCAAGTGGGGGGCAACACCGGGGAGCTGTTTTTT. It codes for CASSLQVGGNTGELFF.

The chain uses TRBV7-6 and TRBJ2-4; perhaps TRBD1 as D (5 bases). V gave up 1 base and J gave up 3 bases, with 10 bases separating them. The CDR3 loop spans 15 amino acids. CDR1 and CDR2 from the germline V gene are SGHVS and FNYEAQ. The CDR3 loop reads CASSLDGAGKNIQYF. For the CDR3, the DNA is TGTGCCAGCAGCTTAGATGGGGCTGGCAAAAACATTCAGTACTTC.

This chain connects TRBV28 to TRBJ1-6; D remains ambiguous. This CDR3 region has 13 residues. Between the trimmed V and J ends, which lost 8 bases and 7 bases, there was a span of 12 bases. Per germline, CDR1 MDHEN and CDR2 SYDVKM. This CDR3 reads CASFKTGNSPLHF. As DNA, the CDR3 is TGTGCCAGCTTTAAAACGGGAAATTCACCCCTCCACTTT. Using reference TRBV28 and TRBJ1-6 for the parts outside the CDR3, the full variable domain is DVKVTQSSRYLVKRTGEKVFLECVQDMDHENMFWYRQDPGLGLRLIYFSYDVKMKEKGDIPEGYSVSREKKERFSLILESASTNQTSMYLCASFKTGNSPLHFGNGTRLTVT.

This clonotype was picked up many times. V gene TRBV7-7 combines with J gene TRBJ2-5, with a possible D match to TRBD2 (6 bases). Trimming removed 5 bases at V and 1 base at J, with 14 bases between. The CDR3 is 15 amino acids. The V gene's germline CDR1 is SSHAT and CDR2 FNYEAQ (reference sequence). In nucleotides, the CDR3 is TGTGCCAGCAGCGGAACAAGCGGGCCCCAAGAGACCCAGTACTTC. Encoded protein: CASSGTSGPQETQYF. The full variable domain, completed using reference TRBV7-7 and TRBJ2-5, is GAGVSQSPRYKVTKRGQDVTLRCDPISSHATLYWYQQALGQGPEFLTYFNYEAQPDKSGLPSDRFSAERPEGSISTLTIQRTEQRDSAMYRCASSGTSGPQETQYFGPGTRLLVL.

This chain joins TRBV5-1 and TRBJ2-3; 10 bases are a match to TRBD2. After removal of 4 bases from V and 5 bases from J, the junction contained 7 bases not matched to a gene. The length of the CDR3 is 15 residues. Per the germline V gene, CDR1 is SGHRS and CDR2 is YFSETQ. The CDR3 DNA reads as TGCGCCAGCAGCCGTAGCGGGAGGCAGGGAGATACGCAGTATTTT. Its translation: CASSRSGRQGDTQYF.

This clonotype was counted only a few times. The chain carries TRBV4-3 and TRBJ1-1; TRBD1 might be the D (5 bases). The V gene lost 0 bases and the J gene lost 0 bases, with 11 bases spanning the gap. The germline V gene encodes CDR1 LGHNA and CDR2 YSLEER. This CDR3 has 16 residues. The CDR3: CASSQDETGMNTEAFF. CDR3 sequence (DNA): TGCGCCAGCAGCCAAGATGAAACAGGCATGAACACTGAAGCTTTCTTT.

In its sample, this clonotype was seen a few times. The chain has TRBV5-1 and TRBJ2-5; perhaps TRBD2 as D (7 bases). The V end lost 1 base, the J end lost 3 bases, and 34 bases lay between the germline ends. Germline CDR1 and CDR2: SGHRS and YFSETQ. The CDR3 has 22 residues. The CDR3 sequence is CASSLLVGGPGMLRLNEETQYF. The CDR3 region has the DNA TGCGCCAGCAGCTTGTTGGTGGGGGGGCCGGGGATGCTACGCCTGAACGAAGAGACCCAGTACTTC.

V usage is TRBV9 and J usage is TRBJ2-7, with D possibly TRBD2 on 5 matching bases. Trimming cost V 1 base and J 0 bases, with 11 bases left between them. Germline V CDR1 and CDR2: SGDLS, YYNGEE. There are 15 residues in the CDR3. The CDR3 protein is CASSVNPGSSYEQYF. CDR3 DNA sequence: TGTGCCAGCAGCGTAAACCCGGGGTCCTCCTACGAGCAGTACTTC.

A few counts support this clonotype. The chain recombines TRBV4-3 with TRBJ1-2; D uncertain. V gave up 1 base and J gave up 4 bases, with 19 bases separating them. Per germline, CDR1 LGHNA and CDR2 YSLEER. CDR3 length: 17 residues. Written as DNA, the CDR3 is TGCGCCAGCAGCCAAGTTACATCAGGTCGGGCTGCCTATGGCTACACCTTC. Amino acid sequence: CASSQVTSGRAAYGYTF.

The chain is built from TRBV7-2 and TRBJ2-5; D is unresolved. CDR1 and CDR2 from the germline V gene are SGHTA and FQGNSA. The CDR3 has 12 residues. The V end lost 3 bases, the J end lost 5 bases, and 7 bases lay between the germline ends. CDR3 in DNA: TGTGCCAGCAGCTTGCCGATGGAGACCCAGTACTTC. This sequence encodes CASSLPMETQYF. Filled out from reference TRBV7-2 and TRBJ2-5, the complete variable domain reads GAGVSQSPSNKVTEKGKDVELRCDPISGHTALYWYRQSLGQGLEFLIYFQGNSAPDKSGLPSDRFSAERTGGSVSTLTIQRTQQEDSAVYLCASSLPMETQYFGPGTRLLVL.

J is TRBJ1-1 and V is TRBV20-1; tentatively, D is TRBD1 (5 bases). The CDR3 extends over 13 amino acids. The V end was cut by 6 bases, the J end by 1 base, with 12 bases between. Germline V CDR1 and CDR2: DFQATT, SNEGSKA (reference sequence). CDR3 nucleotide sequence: TGCAGTGCCCGCAGAGGACAGAACACTGAAGCTTTCTTT. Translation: CSARRGQNTEAFF.